This passage covers 12 T cell receptor beta chains from one sample sequenced in a study of T cell responses to AZD1222 COVID-19 vaccine. Clones were read by immunoSEQ multiplex PCR, and TCRdb kept only the in-frame ones, dropping some. The sample comprises around 100,000 clones, roughly nine tenths of which are singletons, and 0.95% to 1.5% rests with the top ten. The material was peripheral blood, obtained on day 0 of AZD1222 vaccination. These receptors originate from an adult in good health.

This sequence joins TRBV18 and TRBJ2-1; 7 bases line up with TRBD1. The CDR3 is 16 amino acids. Germline CDR1 reads KGHSH; CDR2 reads LQKENI. Trimming removed 3 bases from V and 0 bases from J; junction bases left unmatched: 5. CDR3 in DNA: TGTGCCAGCTCACCGAGGACAGGCCGCTCCTACAATGAGCAGTTCTTC. This sequence encodes CASSPRTGRSYNEQFF. Complete variable domain (other parts from reference TRBV18 and TRBJ2-1): NAGVMQNPRHLVRRRGQEARLRCSPMKGHSHVYWYRQLPEEGLKFMVYLQKENIIDESGMPKERFSAEFPKEGPSILRIQQVVRGDSAAYFCASSPRTGRSYNEQFFGPGTRLTVL.

The V and J genes are TRBV6-4 and TRBJ2-1; 14 positions agree with TRBD2. CDR1 and CDR2 (germline): MRHNA, SNTAGT. Unmatched junction bases numbered 1, after V lost 3 bases and J lost 6 bases. The CDR3 runs to 15 residues. DNA for the CDR3: TGTGCCAGCAGTGAAGGGACTAGCGGGAGCAATGAGCAGTTCTTC. Translating gives CASSEGTSGSNEQFF.

Remarks on this clone: The germline gene is not matched at one end of the junction; a read error may be the cause. This chain links TRBV7-2 with TRBJ1-1; D unclear. The CDR3 runs to 11 residues. Germline assignment: CDR1 SGHTA and CDR2 FQGNSA. The CDR3 sequence is CASSPQRHPLF. DNA for the CDR3: TGTGCCAGCAGCCCGCAAAGACACCCTCTTTTT.

This chain joins TRBV7-9 and TRBJ1-1; D is perhaps TRBD1 (6 bases). Trimming took off 5 bases at V and 1 base at J, with 14 bases between the two ends. The germline V gene encodes CDR1 SEHNR and CDR2 FQNEAQ (reference sequence). The CDR3 covers 15 residues. CDR3 bases: TGTGCCAGCAGCGCACGACAGGCCAAGAACACTGAAGCTTTCTTT. Translated: CASSARQAKNTEAFF.

V is TRBV6-5 and J is TRBJ1-3; D is uncertain. Germline V gene data show CDR1 as MNHEY and CDR2 as SVGAGI. The ends were cut back, 7 bases at V and 4 bases at J, with 14 bases in the middle. The CDR3 contains 14 residues. The CDR3 sequence is CASKIPGTGNTIYF. The CDR3 DNA follows: TGTGCCAGCAAGATCCCCGGAACCGGAAACACCATATATTTT.

The rearrangement uses TRBV4-3 and TRBJ2-6; D may be TRBD2 (5 bases). Germline V gene data show CDR1 as LGHNA and CDR2 as YSLEER. Trimming stripped 0 bases from V and 4 bases from J, with 10 bases between. This CDR3 is 16 amino acids long. CDR3 DNA: TGCGCCAGCAGCCAAGATCCGAGGGCAGGGGCCAACGTCCTGACTTTC. Its translation: CASSQDPRAGANVLTF.

The chain recombines TRBV5-1 with TRBJ1-2; perhaps TRBD1 as D (6 bases). CDR1 and CDR2 (germline): SGHRS, YFSETQ. V shed 0 bases and J shed 2 bases, with 11 bases lying between them. This CDR3 has 15 residues. The CDR3 nucleotides read TGCGCCAGCAGCTTGGGGACAGCCACAAACTATGGCTACACCTTC. This codes for CASSLGTATNYGYTF.

This clone was counted once. The genes are TRBV11-3 and TRBJ1-2; D gene unclear. CDR1 SGHNT and CDR2 YENEEA come from the germline V gene. The CDR3 spans 14 residues. Trimming shortened V by 6 bases and J by 6 bases, and 17 bases separated the two germline ends. The CDR3 loop is CASSFSGLGDGYTF. CDR3 DNA sequence: TGTGCCAGCAGTTTCTCCGGGCTCGGGGATGGCTACACCTTC.

The chain combines TRBV15 with TRBJ2-2; TRBD1 or TRBD2 may be the D gene (5 bases each). Germline loops: CDR1 LNHNV, CDR2 YYDKDF (reference sequence). Deletions cut 0 bases from V and 5 bases from J, with 13 bases between. The length of the CDR3 is 16 residues. In DNA, the CDR3 is TGTGCCACCAGCAGAGAACGAGGGGATAGAACCGGGGAGCTGTTTTTT. This encodes CATSRERGDRTGELFF.

The rearrangement uses TRBV19 and TRBJ1-5; D unclear. Per the germline V gene, CDR1 is LNHDA and CDR2 is SQIVND (reference sequence). Trimming pared 0 bases from V and 2 bases from J, leaving 8 bases between. There are 15 residues in the CDR3. CDR3 DNA: TGTGCCAGTAGTATAGACGGGAGGGGCAATCAGCCCCAGCATTTT. Translated, it gives CASSIDGRGNQPQHF. Together with reference TRBV19 and TRBJ1-5, the CDR3 gives the full variable domain: DGGITQSPKYLFRKEGQNVTLSCEQNLNHDAMYWYRQDPGQGLRLIYYSQIVNDFQKGDIAEGYSVSREKKESFPLTVTSAQKNPTAFYLCASSIDGRGNQPQHFGDGTRLSIL.

The chain carries TRBV19 and TRBJ2-1, with 11 bases matching TRBD2. The CDR3 totals 16 residues. V was pared by 3 bases and J by 4 bases, with 5 bases of the junction left unmatched. Germline values: CDR1 LNHDA, CDR2 SQIVND (reference sequence). The DNA of the CDR3 is TGTGCCAGTAGTATCACGCTAGCGGGGGGTTACAATGAGCAGTTCTTC. Amino acid sequence: CASSITLAGGYNEQFF.

The chain couples TRBV30 to TRBJ1-6; 10 nucleotides agree with TRBD1. The CDR3 has 14 amino acids. Germline CDR1 GTSNPN, CDR2 SVGIG (reference sequence). The V segment lost 3 bases and the J segment 10 bases; nucleotides outside the gene matches: 6. In DNA, the CDR3 is TGTGCCTGGAGCACGACAGGGGGCGCGTCACCCCTCCACTTT. Translation gives CAWSTTGGASPLHF.